Each of the 15 T cell receptor beta chains below was sequenced from the same sample in a study of T cell repertoires in cytomegalovirus infection. Using its own MiXCR run on the reads, TCRdb lists one record per CDR3 protein. There are around 710,000 distinct CDR3 sequences in the sample; 25% to 30% occur only once, and less than 15% lies in the top ten. Antigens for these TCRs are unknown. Sample: cultured CD8+ T cells from PBMCs, taken from culture after CMV antigen stimulation. All receptors come from a human donor in good health (CMV status not recorded). Some clones in this sample may be carry-over from other donors' samples.

This clonotype was detected a few times. V and J are TRBV28 and TRBJ2-7; D is ambiguous. V lost 2 bases and J lost 2, with 19 bases in between. The CDR3 sequence is 17 residues long. Germline V gene data show CDR1 as MDHEN and CDR2 as SYDVKM. The CDR3 here is CASSLTHLRVFPYEQYF. CDR3 bases: TGTGCCAGCAGTTTAACCCACCTAAGGGTATTCCCCTACGAGCAGTACTTC.

In its sample, this clonotype was seen a few times. The rearrangement links TRBV4-1 to TRBJ1-1, with unresolved D. Looked up from germline, CDR1 is MGHRA and CDR2 is YSYEKL. Trimming took off 1 base at V and 1 base at J, with 10 bases between the two ends. The CDR3 runs 15 residues. The CDR3 sequence is CASSQAISWNTEAFF. Here the CDR3 DNA reads TGCGCCAGCAGCCAAGCGATATCCTGGAACACTGAAGCTTTCTTT.

This clonotype has a handful of counts. The chain carries TRBV4-2 and TRBJ2-3; D is ambiguous. The CDR3 spans 15 residues. V lost 0 bases and J 4 bases, leaving 11 bases between the germline ends. Germline CDR1 and CDR2: LGHNA and YNFKEQ. The DNA of the CDR3 is TGTGCCAGCAGCCAAGATCCTTCAGCTTCAGATACGCAGTATTTT. Protein product: CASSQDPSASDTQYF.

The chain carries TRBV12-3 or TRBV12-4 and TRBJ2-7; D is perhaps TRBD1 (5 bases). Trimming pared 7 bases from V and 2 bases from J, leaving 12 bases between. This CDR3 is 13 amino acids long. The CDR3 region has the DNA TGTGCCAGCACCGACAGTCTAACCTACGAGCAGTACTTC. Its translation is CASTDSLTYEQYF.

V usage is TRBV27 and J usage is TRBJ2-2; unclear D gene. Germline assignment: CDR1 MNHEY and CDR2 SMNVEV (reference sequence). V was trimmed by 4 bases and J by 4 bases, leaving 13 bases between them. This CDR3 is built from 15 residues. The CDR3 sequence is CASSWGYGLTGELFF. The CDR3 DNA sequence: TGTGCCAGCAGTTGGGGATACGGCCTCACCGGGGAGCTGTTTTTT.

This clonotype was counted at least ten times. This chain uses TRBV4-1 with TRBJ1-5; 9 bases are a match to TRBD1. The CDR3 length is 16 residues. Germline V gives CDR1 MGHRA, CDR2 YSYEKL. Trimming took 1 base from V and 4 from J; bases not matched to a gene: 5. CDR3: CASSQGEGTGNQPQHF. Here the CDR3 DNA reads TGCGCCAGCAGCCAAGGAGAGGGGACAGGGAATCAGCCCCAGCATTTT.

There are a few counts of this clonotype. V is TRBV12-3 or TRBV12-4 and J is TRBJ2-2; a possible D gene is TRBD1 (5 bases). Between the trimmed V and J ends, which lost 1 base and 0 bases, there was a span of 9 bases. The CDR3 contains 16 residues. The CDR3 is CASSLVVQANTGELFF. The CDR3 DNA reads as TGTGCCAGCAGTTTAGTTGTACAGGCGAACACCGGGGAGCTGTTTTTT.

The rearrangement joins TRBV6-2 or TRBV6-3 to TRBJ2-3, with 15 bases aligning to TRBD2. CDR1 is MNHEY and CDR2 is SVGEGT in the germline V gene. The CDR3 is 16 amino acids. The J segment lost 5 bases and the V segment lost 6 bases, leaving 6 bases of the junction unmatched. CDR3 loop: CASRGLAGGLGDTQYF. The CDR3 nucleotides read TGTGCCAGCAGAGGACTAGCGGGGGGGCTCGGAGATACGCAGTATTTT.

This clonotype was seen more than once but under ten times. CDR3 in amino acids: CASSQGGRDEQFF. The CDR3 region has the DNA TGCGCCAGCAGCCAAGGGGGACGTGATGAGCAGTTCTTC. The chain combines TRBV4-1 with TRBJ2-1, with D perhaps assigned TRBD1 or TRBD2 (5 bases each). There are 13 residues in the CDR3. Trimming took 1 base from V and 8 from J, leaving 9 bases between them. Germline values: CDR1 MGHRA, CDR2 YSYEKL.

J is TRBJ1-3 and V is TRBV6-6; D not resolved. Germline V gene lookup returns CDR1 MNHNY and CDR2 SVGAGI (reference sequence). Trimming cost V 6 bases and J 1 base, with 22 bases left between them. CDR3 length: 18 residues. This CDR3 reads CASRGFGLGEGSGNTIYF. CDR3 DNA: TGTGCCAGCAGAGGGTTCGGTCTGGGTGAGGGATCTGGAAACACCATATATTTT.

The chain employs TRBV27 and TRBJ1-1, with 8 bases aligning to TRBD1. The germline V gene encodes CDR1 MNHEY and CDR2 SMNVEV (reference sequence). V was clipped by 3 bases and J by 6 bases; unmatched bases: 3. The CDR3 totals 13 residues. CDR3 residues: CASSLLQGAEAFF. DNA of the CDR3: TGTGCCAGCAGTTTGCTACAGGGGGCTGAAGCTTTCTTT.

This clonotype showed up just a few times. V usage is TRBV4-2 and J usage is TRBJ2-5; D gene uncertain. Per germline, CDR1 LGHNA and CDR2 YNFKEQ. Deletions cut 8 bases from V and 3 bases from J, with 28 bases between. This CDR3 comprises 18 residues. The CDR3 bases are TGTGCCAGCTCTTCGGACCCTAAGATGAGTGGACGTGAAGAGACCCAGTACTTC. Translation: CASSSDPKMSGREETQYF.

The rearrangement joins TRBV7-3 to TRBJ2-2; unclear D gene. The ends were cut back, 3 bases at V and 2 bases at J, with 10 bases in the middle. Germline V CDR1 and CDR2: SGHTA, FQGTGA. This CDR3 is 15 amino acids long. CDR3 sequence: CASSFGQSNTGELFF. The CDR3 bases are TGTGCCAGCAGCTTTGGGCAGAGTAACACCGGGGAGCTGTTTTTT.

At least ten counts were recorded for this clonotype. V usage is TRBV7-2 and J usage is TRBJ2-3; 7 bases map to TRBD1. The length of the CDR3 is 17 residues. V trimming: 1 base; J trimming: 3 bases; junction bases outside the gene matches: 10. CDR1 and CDR2 from the germline V gene are SGHTA and FQGNSA. CDR3 bases: TGTGCCAGCAGCTTAGGGGTTCCGGGACAGTCAACAGATACGCAGTATTTT. Amino acid sequence: CASSLGVPGQSTDTQYF.

The chain carries TRBV5-6 and TRBJ2-1, with a possible D match to TRBD2 (6 bases). Trimming left V 1 base short and J 5 bases short, with 19 bases between. The CDR3 totals 17 residues. CDR1 and CDR2 (germline): SGHDT, YYEEEE. The CDR3 DNA reads TGTGCCAGCAGCTTGAACCTGGGGGACTCCGCCGACAATGAGCAGTTCTTC. Its translation: CASSLNLGDSADNEQFF.